Each of the 2 T cell receptor beta chains below was sequenced from the same sample in a study of cytomegalovirus exposure and HLA in healthy donors. The PCR contained 60 Vbeta and 13 Jbeta primers. Profiled with immunoSEQ multiplex PCR; TCRdb holds only in-frame clones, not every one. The table lists approximately 89,000 clones, roughly 85% of them singletons. Sequencing was performed on PBMCs. Receptors originate from a man aged 35-49 years in good health and CMV-seropositive.

This chain connects TRBV5-5 to TRBJ2-7, with a tentative D call TRBD1 (6 bases). The CDR3 spans 12 residues. Germline CDR1 reads SGHKS; CDR2 reads YYEKEE (reference sequence). V lost 2 bases and J lost 6, with 9 bases in between. The CDR3 protein is CASSFIGGEQYF. CDR3 coding DNA: TGTGCCAGCAGCTTCATAGGGGGCGAGCAGTACTTC.

This sequence joins TRBV9 and TRBJ2-1; TRBD2 matches 11 bases. The CDR3 loop spans 15 amino acids. CDR1 is SGDLS, CDR2 YYNGEE, per germline. V lost 4 bases and J lost 9; bases outside the gene matches: 9. This CDR3 is CASSRRGTSGGEQFF. CDR3 coding DNA: TGTGCCAGCAGCCGCCGGGGGACTAGCGGAGGTGAGCAGTTCTTC.